The T cell receptor beta chain described here comes from a study of blood T cell repertoires in COVID-19. V lost 2 bases to trimming and J lost 3 bases; unmatched junction nucleotides: 3. This CDR3 is built from 15 residues. Germline values: CDR1 SGHKS, CDR2 YYEKEE (reference sequence). Per the authors' pipeline: It was from reference gene primer amplification that nucleated cell counts were estimated. The protocol was immunoSEQ multiplex PCR, while the TCRdb copy is restricted to in-frame clones and leaves out a portion. V and J calls and clone size are as listed in that table; D and trimming were resolved from the DNA. The sample yields fewer than 300,000 clones, roughly 87% seen once.

The material sequenced was peripheral blood. The source is a man younger than 35 with active or convalescent COVID-19. The chain employs TRBV5-5 and TRBJ2-2; the match to TRBD2 covers 8 bases. The CDR3 region is CASSFHGGDTGELFF. As DNA, the CDR3 is TGTGCCAGCAGCTTTCACGGGGGGGACACCGGGGAGCTGTTTTTT.